This T cell receptor beta chain originates from a study of a mutant IDH1 vaccine in newly diagnosed glioma (dated by TCRdb to the early 2020s). General notes on the study: Patients were given eight vaccinations, in weeks 1, 3, 5, 7, 11, 15, 19 and 23, which matched visits V03 through V10. Vaccination started 4-6 weeks after radiotherapy alone, or was given together with temozolomide cycles in the groups whose treatment included chemotherapy. Of the approximately 29 treated patients, approximately 62% were male and roughly 38% were female, and a mean age of approximately 40 years was recorded. Prior to enrollment, standard therapy consisting of radiotherapy alone, temozolomide alone, or radiochemotherapy with temozolomide had been administered to patients, with the combination being received by most patients. Peripheral blood samples were drawn at six visits, namely V03 (baseline), V05, V07, V10, V12 and V13. For exploratory analyses, about 25 treated patients had longitudinal TCRB deep sequencing done wherever samples were available. Broad study findings and their caveats: PBMC samples for TCRB deep sequencing were selected based on availability. Immune responses induced by the vaccine were seen in around 93% of patients across multiple MHC alleles. The authors stated that sample limitations prevented analyses of patient blood samples from being reproduced. Pseudoprogression seemed to be unrelated to changes in the top peripheral T cell clonotypes found by TCRB sequencing.

The library relied on the immunoSEQ multiplex PCR assay. The hsTCRB Kit was used according to the manufacturer's protocol to amplify rearranged TCR beta chain sequences. TCRB libraries were sequenced on an Illumina MiSeq. In the paper's pipeline: Demultiplexing, trimming and gene mapping were performed with the kit vendor's proprietary platform. TCRdb provides this immuneACCESS table in a form limited to in-frame rearrangements. Some clones are lacking; in checked studies, under half of them reflect an unresolved V gene, and why the rest are absent is not known. V, J and clone size are those of that table, while D and trimming were read from the DNA. The sample data list some 120,000 clones, and roughly 78% of these were observed just once. Together, the top ten hold 5.5% of the sample. Comments on this clone: The target of this receptor is not known. The record has no base qualities; no much larger clone is one base away.

This specimen's time point label, interpreted: week 11, during vaccination. A 20-mer mutant IDH1 peptide at 300 micrograms in Montanide made up each vaccine dose, which was injected subcutaneously together with topical imiquimod. The donors had newly diagnosed IDH1-mutant astrocytomas of WHO grade 3 or 4 that showed loss of nuclear ATRX. The samples were drawn from NOA16, a multicentre, single-arm, open-label phase I trial in Germany that tested a mutant IDH1 peptide vaccine in humans for the first time. Genomic DNA for TCRB sequencing was extracted from EDTA blood using the DNeasy Blood and Tissue Kit. Trimmed from V: 4 bases; trimmed from J: 3 bases; junction bases lacking a gene match: 12. Including cysteine and phenylalanine, the CDR3 has 16 amino acids. The sequence is cut down to CDR3 DNA, 48 bases in frame from base 1. Sequences LGHNA (CDR1) and YSLEER (CDR2) are obtained from the germline V gene.

The sample was PBMCs, taken from a glioma patient whose treatment included an IDH1 peptide vaccine. This clonotype was sampled from a man aged 40-50 years with glioma. This sequence uses TRBV4-3 and TRBJ2-7; TRBD2 fits 7 bases in the junction. DNA sequence: TGCGCCAGCAGCCCTGGGAGCGGGGAACCGAACTACGAGCAGTACTTC. Translated, this is CASSPGSGEPNYEQYF.